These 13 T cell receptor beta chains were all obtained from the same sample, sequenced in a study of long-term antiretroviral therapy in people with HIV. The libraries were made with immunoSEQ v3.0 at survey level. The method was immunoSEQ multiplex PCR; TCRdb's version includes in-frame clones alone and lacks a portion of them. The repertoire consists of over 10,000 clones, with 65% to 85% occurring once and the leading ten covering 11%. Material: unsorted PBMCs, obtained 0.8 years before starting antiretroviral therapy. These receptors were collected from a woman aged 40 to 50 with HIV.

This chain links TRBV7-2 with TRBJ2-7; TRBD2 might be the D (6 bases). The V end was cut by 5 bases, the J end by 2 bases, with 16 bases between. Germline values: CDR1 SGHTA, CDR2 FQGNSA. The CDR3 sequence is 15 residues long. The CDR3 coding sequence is TGTGCCAGCAGCCCCCCGGGACTTAACCCCTACGAGCAGTACTTC. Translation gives CASSPPGLNPYEQYF. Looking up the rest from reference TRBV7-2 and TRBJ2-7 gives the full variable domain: GAGVSQSPSNKVTEKGKDVELRCDPISGHTALYWYRQSLGQGLEFLIYFQGNSAPDKSGLPSDRFSAERTGGSVSTLTIQRTQQEDSAVYLCASSPPGLNPYEQYFGPGTRLTVT.

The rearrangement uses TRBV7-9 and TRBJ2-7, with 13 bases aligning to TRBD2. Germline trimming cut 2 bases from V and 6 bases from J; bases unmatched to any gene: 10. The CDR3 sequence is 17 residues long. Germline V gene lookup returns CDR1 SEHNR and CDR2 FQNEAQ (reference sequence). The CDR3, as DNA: TGTGCCAGCAGCTTAAGTACAATGGGGACTAGCGGGATCGAGCAGTACTTC. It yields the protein CASSLSTMGTSGIEQYF.

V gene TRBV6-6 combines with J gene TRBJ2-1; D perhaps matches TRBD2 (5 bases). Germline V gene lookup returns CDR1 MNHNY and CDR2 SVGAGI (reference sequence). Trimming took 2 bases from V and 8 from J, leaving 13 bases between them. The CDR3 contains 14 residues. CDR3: CASSYARSGDEQFF. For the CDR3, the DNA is TGTGCCAGCAGTTACGCCCGGTCCGGGGATGAGCAGTTCTTC.

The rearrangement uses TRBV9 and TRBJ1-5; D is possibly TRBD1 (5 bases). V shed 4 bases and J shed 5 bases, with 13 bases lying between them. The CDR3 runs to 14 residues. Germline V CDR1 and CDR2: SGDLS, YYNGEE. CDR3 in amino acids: CASSLGTVDQPQHF. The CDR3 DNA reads TGTGCCAGCAGCCTGGGGACGGTTGATCAGCCCCAGCATTTT.

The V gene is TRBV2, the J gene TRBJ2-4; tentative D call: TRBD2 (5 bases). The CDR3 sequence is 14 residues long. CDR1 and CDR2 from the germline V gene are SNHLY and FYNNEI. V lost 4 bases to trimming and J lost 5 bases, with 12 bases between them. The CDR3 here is CASSVDSSQNIQYF. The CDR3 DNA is TGTGCCAGCAGTGTGGACTCGTCCCAAAACATTCAGTACTTC.

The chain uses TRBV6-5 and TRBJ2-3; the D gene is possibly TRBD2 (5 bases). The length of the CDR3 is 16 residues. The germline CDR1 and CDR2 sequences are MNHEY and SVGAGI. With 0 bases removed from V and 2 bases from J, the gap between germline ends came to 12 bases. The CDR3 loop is CASSYSPGFLTDTQYF. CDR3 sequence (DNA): TGTGCCAGCAGTTACTCACCGGGATTTCTCACAGATACGCAGTATTTT.

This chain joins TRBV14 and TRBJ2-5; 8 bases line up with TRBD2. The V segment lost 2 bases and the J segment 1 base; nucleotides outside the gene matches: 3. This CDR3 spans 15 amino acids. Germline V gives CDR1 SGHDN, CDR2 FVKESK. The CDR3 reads CASSQRTSGQETQYF. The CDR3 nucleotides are TGTGCCAGCAGCCAACGCACTAGCGGCCAAGAGACCCAGTACTTC.

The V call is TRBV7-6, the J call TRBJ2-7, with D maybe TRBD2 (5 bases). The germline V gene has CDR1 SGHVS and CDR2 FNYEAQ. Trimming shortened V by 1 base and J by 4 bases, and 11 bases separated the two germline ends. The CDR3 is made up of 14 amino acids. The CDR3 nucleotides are TGTGCCAGCAGCTTAGGAGGAGGAGAATACGAGCAGTACTTC. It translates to CASSLGGGEYEQYF.

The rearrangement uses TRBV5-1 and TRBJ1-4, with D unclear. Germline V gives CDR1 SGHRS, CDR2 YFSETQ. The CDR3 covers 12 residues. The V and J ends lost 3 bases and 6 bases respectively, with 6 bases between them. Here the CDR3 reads CASSSSHEKLFF. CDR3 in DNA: TGCGCCAGCAGCTCCAGTCATGAAAAACTGTTTTTT.

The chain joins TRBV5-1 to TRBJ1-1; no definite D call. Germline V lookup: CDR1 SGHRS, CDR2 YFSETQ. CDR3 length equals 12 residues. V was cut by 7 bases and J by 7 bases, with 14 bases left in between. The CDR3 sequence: CASRITGDEAFF. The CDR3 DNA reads TGCGCCAGCCGAATCACCGGTGATGAAGCTTTCTTT.

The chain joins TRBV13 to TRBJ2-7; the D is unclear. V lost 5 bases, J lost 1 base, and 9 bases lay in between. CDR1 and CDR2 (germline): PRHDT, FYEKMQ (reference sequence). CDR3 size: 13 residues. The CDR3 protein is CASSGSPSYEQYF. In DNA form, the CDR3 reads TGTGCCAGCAGCGGATCTCCATCCTACGAGCAGTACTTC. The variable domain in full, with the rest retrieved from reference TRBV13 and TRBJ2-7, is AAGVIQSPRHLIKEKRETATLKCYPIPRHDTVYWYQQGPGQDPQFLISFYEKMQSDKGSIPDRFSAQQFSDYHSELNMSSLELGDSALYFCASSGSPSYEQYFGPGTRLTVT.

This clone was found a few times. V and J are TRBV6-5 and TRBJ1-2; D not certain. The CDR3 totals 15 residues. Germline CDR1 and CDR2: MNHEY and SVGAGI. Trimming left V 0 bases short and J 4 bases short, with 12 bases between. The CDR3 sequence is CASSYSAGAGYGYTF. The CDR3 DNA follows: TGTGCCAGCAGTTACTCTGCAGGCGCGGGCTATGGCTACACCTTC.

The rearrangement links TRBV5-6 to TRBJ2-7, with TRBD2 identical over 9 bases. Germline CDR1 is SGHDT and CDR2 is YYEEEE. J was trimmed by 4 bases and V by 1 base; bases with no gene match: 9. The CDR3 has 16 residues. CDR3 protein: CASSLWASGTVYEQYF. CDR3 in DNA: TGTGCCAGCAGCTTGTGGGCTAGCGGGACGGTATACGAGCAGTACTTC.